The rows below give T cell receptor beta chains drawn from one sample of a study of early stage breast cancer tumors. Sequenced by immunoSEQ multiplex PCR; TCRdb stores in-frame clones only, minus some. The data hold about 53,000 clones, with about 89% observed a single time. The sequenced material came from blood. The source is an older person with breast cancer. Each CDR3 is given with its conserved first and last residue. The D gene is left open where the match is weak. Some rows mark clone size as missing; the rest say once, few, many or name a class of expanded clone.

D	size	V	J	DNA	CDR3
NA	once	TRBV6-5	TRBJ1-5	TGTGCCAGCAGTTACTCGTTAGATCAGCCCCAGCATTTT	CASSYSLDQPQHF
TRBD2	NA	TRBV11-2	TRBJ2-7	TGTGCCAGCAGCTTAATGGCGGGAGTAGCCTTAGGCGAGCAGTACTTC	CASSLMAGVALGEQYF
TRBD1	NA	TRBV6-5	TRBJ2-5	TGTGCCAGCAGTACAACAGGGGGGTCAGAGACCCAGTACTTC	CASSTTGGSETQYF
NA	NA	TRBV2	TRBJ1-4	TGTGCGACGGGAGGAACTAATGAAAAACTGTTTTTT	CATGGTNEKLFF
NA	NA	TRBV7-8	TRBJ1-2	TGTGCCAGCAGCTCCTCTCTCACAGGGTTGTGGGATGAGGGCTACACCTTC	CASSSSLTGLWDEGYTF
NA	NA	TRBV5-1	TRBJ1-2	TGCGCCAGCAGCTTGGAGGGGCAGGCGTCAACCTATGGCTACACCTTC	CASSLEGQASTYGYTF
TRBD2	NA	TRBV15	TRBJ2-1	TGTGCCACCAGCGGGAGCGGGAGGGTTTACAATGAGCAGTTCTTC	CATSGSGRVYNEQFF
NA	NA	TRBV6-4	TRBJ2-1	NA	CASSTSREWPQFF
NA	NA	TRBV27	TRBJ2-6	TGTGCCAGCAGTCCCAATTTGCGGGCGAGCTCTGGGGCCAACGTCCTGACTTTC	CASSPNLRASSGANVLTF
TRBD1	NA	TRBV28	TRBJ2-7	TGTGCCAGTCTGGAGACAGGGATCCACGAGCAGTACTTC	CASLETGIHEQYF
NA	few	TRBV19	TRBJ1-1	TGTGCCAGTAGTATTCCTCACACTGAAGCTTTCTTT	CASSIPHTEAFF
NA	NA	TRBV29-1	TRBJ1-1	TGCAGCGTTCTAGATCCCGAGGAAGCTTTCTTT	CSVLDPEEAFF
TRBD2	NA	TRBV19	TRBJ2-1	TGTGCCAGTAGTCCCGGGACTAGCCTTGTCGATGAGCAGTTCTTC	CASSPGTSLVDEQFF
TRBD2	NA	TRBV29-1	TRBJ2-1	TGCAGCGTTGTTCCCCGTGGACTAGCGGTATACAATGAGCAGTTCTTC	CSVVPRGLAVYNEQFF